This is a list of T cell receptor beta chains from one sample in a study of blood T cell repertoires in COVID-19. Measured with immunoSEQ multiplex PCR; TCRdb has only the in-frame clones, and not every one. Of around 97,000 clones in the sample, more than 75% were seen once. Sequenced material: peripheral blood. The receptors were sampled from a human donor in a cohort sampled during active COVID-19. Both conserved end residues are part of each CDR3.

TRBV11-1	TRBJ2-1	CASSLALGGGGHNEQFF
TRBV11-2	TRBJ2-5	CASRRSGIQETQYF
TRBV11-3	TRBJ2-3	CASSSTSGRGGTDTQYF
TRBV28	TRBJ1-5	CASRPLQGRISNQPQHF
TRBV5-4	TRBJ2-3	CASSSSGGPRDTQYF
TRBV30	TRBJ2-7	CAWSSGTLQYF
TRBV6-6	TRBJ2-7	CASSSQNRARSEQYF
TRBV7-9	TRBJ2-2	CASSFLAGNTGELFF
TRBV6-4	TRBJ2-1	CASSVTSGSYNEQFF
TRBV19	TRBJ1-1	CASSRGQMNTEAFF
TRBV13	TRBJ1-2	CASSLNSGGNGYTF
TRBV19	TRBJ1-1	CASSIGTASEAFF
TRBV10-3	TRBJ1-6	CAIRRTDSSPLHF
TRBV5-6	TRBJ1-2	CASSKTGFYGYTF
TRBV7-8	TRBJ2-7	CASSLEGRGPLYF
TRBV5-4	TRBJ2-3	CASSYWTGTDTQYF
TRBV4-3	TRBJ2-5	CASSQQGTPGTALEETQYF
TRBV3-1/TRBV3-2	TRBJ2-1	CASSRSLGGGANNEQFF
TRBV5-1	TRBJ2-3	CASSRLAGSTDTQYF
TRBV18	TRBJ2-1	CASSRVQGSYNEQFF
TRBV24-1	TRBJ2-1	CATSGAGALNEQFF
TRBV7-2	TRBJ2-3	CASSLVQSTTSTDTQYF
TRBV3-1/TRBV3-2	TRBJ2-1	CASSQEGGVGNNEQFF
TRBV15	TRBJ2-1	CATSRGVGLAVPGNEQFF
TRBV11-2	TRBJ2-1	CASRIGGGGTYNEQFF
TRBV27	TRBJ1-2	CASSTRTGVGYLGYTF
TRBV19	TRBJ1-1	CASSFRQGLTEAFF
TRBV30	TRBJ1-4	CAWSLTRQGPNEKLFF
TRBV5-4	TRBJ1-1	CASSLVAGDTEAFF
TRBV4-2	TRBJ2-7	CASSQDFTSATYEQYF
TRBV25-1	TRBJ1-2	CASSEPTGVGYGYTF
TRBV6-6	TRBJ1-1	CASSPPSGEPGAFF
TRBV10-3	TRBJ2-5	CAISPGGDSALKTQYF
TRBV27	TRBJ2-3	CASSSSGGSLTDTQYF
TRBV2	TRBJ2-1	CAMMGGSGGAAYNEQFF
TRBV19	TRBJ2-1	CASSIDRFGQGRNEQFF
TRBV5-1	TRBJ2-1	CASSLYSGGALNEQFF
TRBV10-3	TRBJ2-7	CAISASQGYEQYF
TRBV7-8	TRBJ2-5	CASSRGTSGSGETQYF
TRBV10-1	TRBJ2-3	CASSLLAGSTDTQYF
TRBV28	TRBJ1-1	CASSLPKTGPTEAFF
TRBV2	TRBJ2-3	CASSGAFGRTDTQYF
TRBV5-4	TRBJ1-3	CASSLEGDRSGNTIYF
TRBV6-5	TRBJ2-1	CASSLGGFYNEQFF
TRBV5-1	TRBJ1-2	CASSLAVTGLNGYTF
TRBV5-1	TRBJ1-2	CASSFFPGNNYGYTF
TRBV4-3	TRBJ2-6	CASSQRRAEPLSGANVLTF
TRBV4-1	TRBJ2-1	CASSQDAGNSYNEQFF
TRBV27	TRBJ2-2	CASSWGGANTGELFF
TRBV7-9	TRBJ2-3	CASSYMDNTDTQYF
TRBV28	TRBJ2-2	CATEDRVAGELFF